This paragraph reports one T cell receptor beta chain. The sample originates from a study of radiation and T cells in renal cell carcinoma. Time point reported: blood 2 weeks post-SBRT. The treatment denotes: 15 Gy SBRT to primary tumor, nephrectomy 4 weeks later. Clones were sequenced by immunoSEQ multiplex PCR, and TCRdb holds only the in-frame ones, with some missing. Found here are roughly 120,000 clones, roughly four fifths of them singletons; the top ten hold over 1.5%. The CDR3 runs 16 residues. The germline gives CDR1 SGHAT, CDR2 FQNNGV. V was pared by 6 bases and J by 3 bases, with 13 bases of the junction left unmatched.

The TCR originated in a woman aged 55-69 years with renal cell carcinoma. The gene calls are TRBV11-2 and TRBJ2-7, with TRBD1 identical over 8 bases. The sample here was blood, taken from a patient whose treatment included radiotherapy and nephrectomy. CDR3 nucleotide sequence: TGTGCCAGCAGTCAAATTCGCGGGACAGGCGTCTACGAGCAGTACTTC. This codes for CASSQIRGTGVYEQYF.